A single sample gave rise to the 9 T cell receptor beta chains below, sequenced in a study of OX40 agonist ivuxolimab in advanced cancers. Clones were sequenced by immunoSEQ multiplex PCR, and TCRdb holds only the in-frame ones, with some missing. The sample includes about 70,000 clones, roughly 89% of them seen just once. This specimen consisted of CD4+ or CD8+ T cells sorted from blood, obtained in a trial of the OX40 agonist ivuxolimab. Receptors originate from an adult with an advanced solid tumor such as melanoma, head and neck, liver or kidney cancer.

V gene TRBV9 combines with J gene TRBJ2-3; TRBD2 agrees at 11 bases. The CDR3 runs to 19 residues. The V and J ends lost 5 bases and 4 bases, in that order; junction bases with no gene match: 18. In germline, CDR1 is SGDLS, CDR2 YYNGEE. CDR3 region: CASSSASPYSGLAADTQYF. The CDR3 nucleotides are TGTGCCAGCAGTTCCGCCTCCCCATACTCGGGACTAGCGGCAGATACGCAGTATTTT.

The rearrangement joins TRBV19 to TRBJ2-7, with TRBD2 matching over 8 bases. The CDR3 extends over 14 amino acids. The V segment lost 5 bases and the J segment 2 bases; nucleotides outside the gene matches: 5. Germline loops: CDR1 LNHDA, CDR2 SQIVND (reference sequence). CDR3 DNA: TGTGCCAGTAGTTTTACTAGCGGCGCCTACGAGCAGTACTTC. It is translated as CASSFTSGAYEQYF.

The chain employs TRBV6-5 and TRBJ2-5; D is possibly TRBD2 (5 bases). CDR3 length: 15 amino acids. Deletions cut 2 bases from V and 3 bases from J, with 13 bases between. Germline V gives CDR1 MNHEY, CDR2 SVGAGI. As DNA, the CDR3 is TGTGCCAGCAGTTACATGAATAGCGTAAAAGAGACCCAGTACTTC. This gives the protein CASSYMNSVKETQYF.

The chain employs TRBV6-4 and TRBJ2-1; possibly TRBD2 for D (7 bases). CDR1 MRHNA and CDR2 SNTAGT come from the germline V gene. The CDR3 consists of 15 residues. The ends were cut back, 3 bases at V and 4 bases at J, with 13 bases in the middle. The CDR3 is CASSEGGAGYNEQFF. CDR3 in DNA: TGTGCCAGCAGTGAAGGGGGGGCGGGATACAATGAGCAGTTCTTC.

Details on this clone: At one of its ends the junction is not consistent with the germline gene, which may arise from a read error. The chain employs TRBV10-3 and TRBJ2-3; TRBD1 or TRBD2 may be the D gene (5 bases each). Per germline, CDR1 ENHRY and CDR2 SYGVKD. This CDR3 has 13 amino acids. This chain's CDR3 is CAISESGRVQLDF. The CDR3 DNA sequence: TGTGCCATCAGTGAGTCGGGACGGGTCCAGCTGGATTTT.

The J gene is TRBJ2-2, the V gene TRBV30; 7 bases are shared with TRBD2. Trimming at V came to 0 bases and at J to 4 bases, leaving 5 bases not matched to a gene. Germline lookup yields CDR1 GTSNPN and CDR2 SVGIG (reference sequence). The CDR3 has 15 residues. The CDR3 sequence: CAWSVLGGSTGELFF. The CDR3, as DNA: TGTGCCTGGAGTGTCCTGGGGGGGAGCACCGGGGAGCTGTTTTTT.

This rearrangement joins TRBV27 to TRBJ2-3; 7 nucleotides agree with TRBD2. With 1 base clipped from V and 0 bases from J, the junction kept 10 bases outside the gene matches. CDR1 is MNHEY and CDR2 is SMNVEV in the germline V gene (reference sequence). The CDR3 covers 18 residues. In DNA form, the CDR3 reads TGTGCCAGCAGTTTATATGGCGAGGGGAGGGGTAGCACAGATACGCAGTATTTT. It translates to CASSLYGEGRGSTDTQYF.

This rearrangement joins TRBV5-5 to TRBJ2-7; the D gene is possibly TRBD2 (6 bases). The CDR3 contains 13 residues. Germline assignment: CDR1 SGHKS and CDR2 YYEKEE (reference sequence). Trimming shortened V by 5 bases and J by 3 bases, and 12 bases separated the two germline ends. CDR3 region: CASRIGTLYEQYF. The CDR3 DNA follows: TGTGCCAGCAGGATCGGGACTCTCTACGAGCAGTACTTC.

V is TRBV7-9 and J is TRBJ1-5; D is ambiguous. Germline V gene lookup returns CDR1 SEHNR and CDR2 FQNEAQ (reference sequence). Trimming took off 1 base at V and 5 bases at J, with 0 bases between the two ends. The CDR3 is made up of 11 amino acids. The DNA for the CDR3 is TGTGCCAGCAGCTTAGATCAGCCCCAGCATTTT. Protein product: CASSLDQPQHF.